This T cell receptor (beta chain) was identified in a study of blood T cell repertoires in COVID-19. For the study at large: PBMCs, B-cell-depleted T cells, or T cells provided the cDNA or gDNA that made up the material.

Per germline, CDR1 SGDLS and CDR2 YYNGEE. The CDR3 is made up of 15 amino acids. The ends lost 1 base at V and 4 bases at J; junction bases unmatched: 1. Original methodology: Cell counts per sample came from amplifying reference gene primers. Measured with immunoSEQ multiplex PCR; TCRdb has only the in-frame clones, and not every one. D and trimming were read from the DNA, whereas the V and J calls and clone size are those reported in that table. The data contain about 270,000 clones, approximately 87% of them singletons. This receptor was obtained from a woman in her fifties or sixties with acute or convalescent COVID-19. What was sequenced was peripheral blood. This chain connects TRBV9 to TRBJ2-1; the match to TRBD2 covers 11 bases. For the CDR3, the DNA is TGTGCCAGCAGCGTAATAGCGGGGGGGTACAATGAGCAGTTCTTC. Its protein is CASSVIAGGYNEQFF.